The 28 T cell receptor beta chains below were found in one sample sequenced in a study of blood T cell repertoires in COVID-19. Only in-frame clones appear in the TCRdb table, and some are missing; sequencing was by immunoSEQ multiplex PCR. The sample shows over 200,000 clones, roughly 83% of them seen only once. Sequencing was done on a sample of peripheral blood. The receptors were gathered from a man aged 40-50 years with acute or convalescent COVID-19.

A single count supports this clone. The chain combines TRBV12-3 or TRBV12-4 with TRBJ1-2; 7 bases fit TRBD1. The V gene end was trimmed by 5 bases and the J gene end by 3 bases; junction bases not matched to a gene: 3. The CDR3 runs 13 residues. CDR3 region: CASSRDRYYGYTF. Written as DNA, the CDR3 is TGTGCCAGCAGTCGGGACAGATACTATGGCTACACCTTC.

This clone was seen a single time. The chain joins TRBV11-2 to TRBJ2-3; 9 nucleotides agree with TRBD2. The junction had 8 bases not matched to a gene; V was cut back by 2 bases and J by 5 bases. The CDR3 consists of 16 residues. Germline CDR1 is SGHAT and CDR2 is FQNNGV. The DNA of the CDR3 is TGTGCCAGCAGCTTACGACTAGCGGCGATGGGAGATACGCAGTATTTT. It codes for CASSLRLAAMGDTQYF.

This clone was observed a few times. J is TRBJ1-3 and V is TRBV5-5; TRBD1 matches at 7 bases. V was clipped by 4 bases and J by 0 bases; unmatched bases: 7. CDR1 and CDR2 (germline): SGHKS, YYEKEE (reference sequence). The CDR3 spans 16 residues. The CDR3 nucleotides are TGTGCCAGCAGCGTAGAGGGACAGAGCTCTGGAAACACCATATATTTT. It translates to CASSVEGQSSGNTIYF.

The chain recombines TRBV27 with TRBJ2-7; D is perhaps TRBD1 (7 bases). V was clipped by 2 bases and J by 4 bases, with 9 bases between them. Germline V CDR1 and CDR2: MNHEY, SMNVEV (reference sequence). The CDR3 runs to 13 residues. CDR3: CASSLQGGYEQYF. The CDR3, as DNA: TGTGCCAGCAGTTTACAGGGGGGTTACGAGCAGTACTTC.

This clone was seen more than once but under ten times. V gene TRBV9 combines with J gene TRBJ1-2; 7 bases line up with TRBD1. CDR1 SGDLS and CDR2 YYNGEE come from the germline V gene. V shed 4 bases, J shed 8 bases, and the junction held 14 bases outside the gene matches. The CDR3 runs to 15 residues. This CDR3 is CASSPTNRGYGGYTF. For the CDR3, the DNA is TGTGCCAGCAGCCCCACTAACAGGGGTTACGGGGGCTACACCTTC.

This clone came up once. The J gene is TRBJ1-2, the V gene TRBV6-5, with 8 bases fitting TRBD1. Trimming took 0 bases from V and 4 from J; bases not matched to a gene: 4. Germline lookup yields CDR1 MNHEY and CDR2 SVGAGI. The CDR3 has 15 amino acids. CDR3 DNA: TGTGCCAGCAGTTACTCGTGGGACAGGACCTATGGCTACACCTTC. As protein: CASSYSWDRTYGYTF.

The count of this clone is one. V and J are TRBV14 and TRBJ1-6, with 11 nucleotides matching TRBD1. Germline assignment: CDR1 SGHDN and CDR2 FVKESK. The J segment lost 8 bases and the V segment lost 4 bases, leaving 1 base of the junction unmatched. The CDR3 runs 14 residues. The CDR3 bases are TGTGCCAGCAGCCCGGGACAGGGGGATTCACCCCTCCACTTT. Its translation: CASSPGQGDSPLHF.

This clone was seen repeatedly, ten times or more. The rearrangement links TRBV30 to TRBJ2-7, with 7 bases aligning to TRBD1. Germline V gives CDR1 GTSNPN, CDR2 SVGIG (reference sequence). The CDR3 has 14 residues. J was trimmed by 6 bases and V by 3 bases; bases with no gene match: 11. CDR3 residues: CAWSAGTARGEQYF. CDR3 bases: TGTGCCTGGAGCGCTGGGACAGCGAGGGGCGAGCAGTACTTC. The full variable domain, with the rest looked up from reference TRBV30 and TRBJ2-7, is SQTIHQWPATLVQPVGSPLSLECTVEGTSNPNLYWYRQAAGRGLQLLFYSVGIGQISSEVPQNLSASRPQDRQFILSSKKLLLSDSGFYLCAWSAGTARGEQYFGPGTRLTVT.

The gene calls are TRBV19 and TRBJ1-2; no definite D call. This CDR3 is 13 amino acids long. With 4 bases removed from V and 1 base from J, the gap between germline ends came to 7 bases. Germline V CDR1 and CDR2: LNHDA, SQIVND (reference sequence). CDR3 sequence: CASSSGDNYGYTF. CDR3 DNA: TGTGCCAGTAGTAGCGGGGATAACTATGGCTACACCTTC.

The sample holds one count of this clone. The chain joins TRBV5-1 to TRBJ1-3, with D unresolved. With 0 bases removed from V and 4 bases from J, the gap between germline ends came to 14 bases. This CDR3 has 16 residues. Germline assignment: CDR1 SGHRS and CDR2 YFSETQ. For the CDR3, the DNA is TGCGCCAGCAGCTTGGCAGGCCCCATTAGGGGAAACACCATATATTTT. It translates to CASSLAGPIRGNTIYF.

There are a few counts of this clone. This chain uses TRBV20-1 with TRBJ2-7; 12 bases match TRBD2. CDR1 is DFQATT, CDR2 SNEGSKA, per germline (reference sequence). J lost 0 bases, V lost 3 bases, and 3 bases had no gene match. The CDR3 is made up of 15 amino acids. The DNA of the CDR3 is TGCAGTGCTAGTGGACTAGCGGGACACTCCTACGAGCAGTACTTC. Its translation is CSASGLAGHSYEQYF.

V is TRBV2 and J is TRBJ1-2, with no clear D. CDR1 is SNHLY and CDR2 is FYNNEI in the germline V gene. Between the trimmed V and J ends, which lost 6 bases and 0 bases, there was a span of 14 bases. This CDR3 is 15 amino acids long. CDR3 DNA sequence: TGTGCCAGCAGCCAGACTCGTAATCCTAACTATGGCTACACCTTC. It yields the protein CASSQTRNPNYGYTF.

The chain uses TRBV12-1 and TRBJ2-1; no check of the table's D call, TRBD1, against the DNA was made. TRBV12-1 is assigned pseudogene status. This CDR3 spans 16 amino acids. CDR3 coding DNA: TGTGCCAGCAGCCCCTGCGACAGGGACCCCAACAATGAGCAGTTCTTC. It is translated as CASSPCDRDPNNEQFF.

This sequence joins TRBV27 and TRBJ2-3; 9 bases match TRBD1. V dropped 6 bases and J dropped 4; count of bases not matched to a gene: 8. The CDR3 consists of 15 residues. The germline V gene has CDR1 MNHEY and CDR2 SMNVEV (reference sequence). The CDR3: CASSRNRGLADTQYF. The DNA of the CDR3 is TGTGCCAGCAGCAGGAACAGGGGGCTCGCAGATACGCAGTATTTT.

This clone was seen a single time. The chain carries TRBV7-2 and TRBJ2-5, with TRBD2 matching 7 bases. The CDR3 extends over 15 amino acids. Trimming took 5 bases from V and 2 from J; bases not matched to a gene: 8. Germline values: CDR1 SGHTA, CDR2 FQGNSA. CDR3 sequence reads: CASSPIHGGQETQYF. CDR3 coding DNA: TGTGCCAGCAGCCCCATTCACGGGGGGCAAGAGACCCAGTACTTC.

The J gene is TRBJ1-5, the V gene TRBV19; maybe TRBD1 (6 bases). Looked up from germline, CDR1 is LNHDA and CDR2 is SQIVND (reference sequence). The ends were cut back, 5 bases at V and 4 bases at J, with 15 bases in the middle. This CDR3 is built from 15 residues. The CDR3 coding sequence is TGTGCCAGTAGTGGCGGGGGCTGGGGGAATCAGCCCCAGCATTTT. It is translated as CASSGGGWGNQPQHF.

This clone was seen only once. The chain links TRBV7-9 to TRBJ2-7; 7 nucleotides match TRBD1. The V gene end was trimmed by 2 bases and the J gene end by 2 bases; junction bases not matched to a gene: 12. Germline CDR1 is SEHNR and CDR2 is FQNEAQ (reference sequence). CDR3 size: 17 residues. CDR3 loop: CASSLTPTGPIAYEQYF. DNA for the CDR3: TGTGCCAGCAGCTTAACACCGACAGGGCCTATTGCCTACGAGCAGTACTTC.

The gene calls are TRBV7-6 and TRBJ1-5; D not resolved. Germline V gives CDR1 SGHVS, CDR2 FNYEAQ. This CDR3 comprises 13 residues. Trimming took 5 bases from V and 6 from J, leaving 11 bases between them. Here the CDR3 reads CASSLRDLQPQHF. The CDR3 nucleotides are TGTGCCAGCAGCCTCCGAGATCTTCAGCCCCAGCATTTT.

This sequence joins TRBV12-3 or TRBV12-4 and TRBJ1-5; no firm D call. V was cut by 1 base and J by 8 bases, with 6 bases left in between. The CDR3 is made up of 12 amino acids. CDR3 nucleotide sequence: TGTGCCAGCAGTTTAGGAGTCGAGCCCCAGCATTTT. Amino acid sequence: CASSLGVEPQHF.

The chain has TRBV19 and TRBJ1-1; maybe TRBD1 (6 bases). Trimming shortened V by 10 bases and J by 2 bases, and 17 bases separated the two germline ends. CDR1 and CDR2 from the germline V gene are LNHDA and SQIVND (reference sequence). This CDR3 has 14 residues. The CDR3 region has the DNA TGTGCCACCAACACCCCCAGGGGCAACACTGAAGCTTTCTTT. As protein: CATNTPRGNTEAFF.

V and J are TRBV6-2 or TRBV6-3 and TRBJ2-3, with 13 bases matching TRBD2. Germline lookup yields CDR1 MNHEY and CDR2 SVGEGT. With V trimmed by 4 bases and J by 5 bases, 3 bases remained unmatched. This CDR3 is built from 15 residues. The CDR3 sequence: CASSFRTSGGDTQYF. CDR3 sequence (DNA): TGTGCCAGCAGTTTCCGGACTAGCGGGGGAGATACGCAGTATTTT.

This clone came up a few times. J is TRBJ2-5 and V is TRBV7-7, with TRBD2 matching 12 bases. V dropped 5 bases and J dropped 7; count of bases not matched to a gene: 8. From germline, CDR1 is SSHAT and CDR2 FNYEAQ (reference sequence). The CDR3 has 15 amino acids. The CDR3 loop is CASSPSSGGAGTQYF. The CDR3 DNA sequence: TGTGCCAGCAGCCCTTCTAGCGGGGGGGCCGGGACCCAGTACTTC.

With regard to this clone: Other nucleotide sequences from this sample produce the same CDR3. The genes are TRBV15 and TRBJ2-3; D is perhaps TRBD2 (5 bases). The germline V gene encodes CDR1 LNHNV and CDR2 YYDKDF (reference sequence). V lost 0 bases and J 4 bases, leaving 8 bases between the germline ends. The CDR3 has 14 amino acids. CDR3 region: CATSRDRGSDTQYF. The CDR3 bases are TGTGCCACCAGCAGAGACCGAGGGTCAGATACGCAGTATTTT.

CDR3 residues: CAISGRAIETQYF. DNA of the CDR3: TGTGCCATTAGCGGGAGGGCCATAGAGACCCAGTACTTC. V and J are TRBV2 and TRBJ2-5; 11 bases fit TRBD2. Per the germline V gene, CDR1 is SNHLY and CDR2 is FYNNEI. J was trimmed by 4 bases and V by 10 bases; bases with no gene match: 5. CDR3 size: 13 residues.

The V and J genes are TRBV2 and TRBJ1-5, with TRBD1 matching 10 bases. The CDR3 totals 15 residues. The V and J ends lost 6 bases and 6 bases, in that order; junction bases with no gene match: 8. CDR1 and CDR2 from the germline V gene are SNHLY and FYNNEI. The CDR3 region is CASRRQGASGQPQHF. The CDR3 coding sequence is TGTGCCAGCAGAAGACAGGGGGCGTCGGGTCAGCCCCAGCATTTT.

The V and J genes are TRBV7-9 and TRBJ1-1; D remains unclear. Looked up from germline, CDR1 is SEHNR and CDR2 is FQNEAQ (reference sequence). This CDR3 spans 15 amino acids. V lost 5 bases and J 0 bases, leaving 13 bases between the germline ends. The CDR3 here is CASSPRGGVNTEAFF. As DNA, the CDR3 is TGTGCCAGCAGCCCTCGGGGAGGCGTGAACACTGAAGCTTTCTTT.

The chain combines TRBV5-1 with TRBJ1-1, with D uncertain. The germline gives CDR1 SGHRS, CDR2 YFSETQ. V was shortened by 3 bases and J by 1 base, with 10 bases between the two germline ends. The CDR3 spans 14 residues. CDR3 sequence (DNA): TGCGCCAGCAGCTCCTTGGTCGGGAACACTGAAGCTTTCTTT. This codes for CASSSLVGNTEAFF.

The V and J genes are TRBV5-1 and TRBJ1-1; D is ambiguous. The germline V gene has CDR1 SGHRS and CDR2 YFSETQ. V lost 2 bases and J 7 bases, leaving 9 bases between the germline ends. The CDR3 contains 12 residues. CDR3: CASSFGESEAFF. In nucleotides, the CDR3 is TGCGCCAGCAGCTTCGGGGAGAGTGAAGCTTTCTTT. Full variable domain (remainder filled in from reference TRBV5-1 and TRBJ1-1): KAGVTQTPRYLIKTRGQQVTLSCSPISGHRSVSWYQQTPGQGLQFLFEYFSETQRNKGNFPGRFSGRQFSNSRSEMNVSTLELGDSALYLCASSFGESEAFFGQGTRLTVV.